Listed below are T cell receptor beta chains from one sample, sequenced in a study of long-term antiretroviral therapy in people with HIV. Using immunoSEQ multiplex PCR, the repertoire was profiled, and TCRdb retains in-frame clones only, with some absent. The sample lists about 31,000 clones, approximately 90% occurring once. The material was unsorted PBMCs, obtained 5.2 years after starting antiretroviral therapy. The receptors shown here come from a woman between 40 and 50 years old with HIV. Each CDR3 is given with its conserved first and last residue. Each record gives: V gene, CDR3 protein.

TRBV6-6	CASSYSPGPMNTEAFF
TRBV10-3	CAISELAGGHSYEQYF
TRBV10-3	CAISGFSANTGELFF
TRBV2	CASSASYEQYF
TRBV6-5	CASSYPPGRTQYF
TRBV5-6	CASSSRSSGPVDIQYF
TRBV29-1	CSVVRINYGYTF
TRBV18	CASSPRAGGRLVGNTIYF
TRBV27	CASSFSSGSSYEQYF
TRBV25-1	CASSDPGQGADQPQHF
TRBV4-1	CASSLLFGTGTNYGYTF
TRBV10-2	CASSGRGLANYGYTF
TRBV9	CASSVLAGASDTQYF
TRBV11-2	CASSPGHTGNNEQFF
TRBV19	CASSSRGLNTEAFF
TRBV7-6	CASSLASSGEDEKLFF
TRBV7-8	CATRGGMDKTQYF
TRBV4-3	CASSQNREKLFF
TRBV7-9	CASTVAPSYNEQFF
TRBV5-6	CASSLGGLRTREKLFF
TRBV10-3	CAISEWGNGYTF
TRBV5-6	CASSTGQTRTNYGYTF
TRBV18	CASSPVGVQETQYF
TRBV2	CASSDSYYEQYF
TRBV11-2	CASSVKQGALTDTQYF
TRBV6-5	CASRDRIDTEAFF
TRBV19	CASTQGATSNEKLFF
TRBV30	CAWRDRSYTEAFF